This T cell receptor (beta chain) was retrieved from a study of cytomegalovirus exposure and HLA in healthy donors. The CDR3 is made up of 17 amino acids. Points on this clone: Its target is unknown.

Study conclusions and caveats: Later work found that TCR association rates differed between HLA loci; DRB1 had the most and HLA-C the fewest.

The PCR had 60 Vbeta and 13 Jbeta primers. Profiled with immunoSEQ multiplex PCR; TCRdb holds only in-frame clones, not every one. Of approximately 130,000 clones in the sample, roughly 9.6% were seen once. The chain combines TRBV21-1 with TRBJ1-6; TRBD1 is taken as the D call from the table, unchecked against the DNA. TRBV21-1 is noted as a pseudogene. The clonotype originates from a woman between 40 and 55 years old in good health and CMV-seropositive. Sequenced input: PBMCs. The CDR3 bases are TGTGCCAGCAGCAAAGCGGGCGGACAGGGGAAGAATTCACCCCTCCACTTT. Translation: CASSKAGGQGKNSPLHF.